This T cell receptor (beta chain) was observed in a study of CD8+CD57+ T cells in acquired aplastic anemia. Sequencing involved patients with CD8+CD57+ cell expansion previously shown by flow cytometry. The J segment lost 0 bases and the V segment lost 1 base, leaving 10 bases of the junction unmatched. CDR1 and CDR2 (germline): LGHDT, YNNKEL (reference sequence). This CDR3 has 19 amino acids. TCR beta VDJ and CDR3 profiles were obtained from a genomic DNA template. TCRdb reprocessed the reads with MiXCR, giving one entry per CDR3 protein. The sample comprises around 42,000 distinct CDR3 sequences, roughly 69% of which are singletons, and 59% rests with the top ten.

The sequenced sample was sorted CD4+, CD8+, or CD8+CD57+ T cells (not recorded which) from PBMCs. This sequence originates from a human donor with aplastic anemia. The J gene is TRBJ2-7, the V gene TRBV3-1, with 12 bases that match TRBD2. As DNA, the CDR3 is TGTGCCAGCAGCCAAGTCTGCCGACTAGCGGGGGCAGGCTCCTACGAGCAGTACTTC. Its translation: CASSQVCRLAGAGSYEQYF.